Below, one T cell receptor beta chain is given with its context. V was clipped by 5 bases and J by 1 base; unmatched bases: 5. The CDR3 is made up of 17 amino acids. Per the germline V gene, CDR1 is SGHTA and CDR2 is FQGNSA. Method: immunoSEQ multiplex PCR; TCRdb's copy keeps in-frame clones and lacks some. Of 85,000 to 100,000 clones listed, roughly 90% were seen once; the top ten hold 1.5%. These data come from a study of T cell changes during pregnancy in multiple sclerosis. This TCR was recovered from a female donor with multiple sclerosis, enrolled in a pregnancy study. Sample: peripheral blood, taken in the first trimester of pregnancy. This chain joins TRBV7-2 and TRBJ2-1; 13 nucleotides align to TRBD2. The CDR3 DNA reads TGTGCCAGCAGCCCCCGGGGACTAGCGGGATCCTACAATGAGCAGTTCTTC. Translation: CASSPRGLAGSYNEQFF. The full variable domain, rest sourced from reference TRBV7-2 and TRBJ2-1, is GAGVSQSPSNKVTEKGKDVELRCDPISGHTALYWYRQSLGQGLEFLIYFQGNSAPDKSGLPSDRFSAERTGGSVSTLTIQRTQQEDSAVYLCASSPRGLAGSYNEQFFGPGTRLTVL.